This T cell receptor (beta chain) was recovered during a study of siplizumab effects on memory and regulatory T cells. Generated by immunoSEQ multiplex PCR, the TCRdb table keeps only in-frame clones and is missing some. The table lists about 100,000 clones, roughly 94% of them singletons. Study results and limitations: With siplizumab, cumulative frequency of CD4+ memory-derived alloreactive sequences dropped significantly. Mappable alloreactive CD4+ clones averaged approximately 62% Treg-derived with siplizumab versus less than 30% in controls. Naive T cells seemed more diverse than memory cells; they also seemed major alloresponse contributors.

Between the trimmed V and J ends, which lost 8 bases and 1 base, there was a span of 15 bases. The germline V gene has CDR1 MDHEN and CDR2 SYDVKM. The CDR3 loop spans 14 amino acids. To note about this clone: The antigen remains undetermined.

The TCR was taken from a human donor in good health. The chain joins TRBV28 to TRBJ2-7; D not resolved. The sample taken for sequencing was non-Treg CD4+ T cells sorted from blood. CDR3 amino acids: CASGPQIGSYEQYF. DNA for the CDR3: TGTGCCAGCGGACCACAGATCGGTTCCTACGAGCAGTACTTC.